Sequencing of this T cell receptor beta chain was carried out in a study of T cells after yellow fever vaccination. Study overall: The fractions with low cell numbers were processed using SMART-Seq v4 Ultra Low Input. Study-wide findings and caveats: The study found a weaker secondary response that peaked faster, day 5 versus 15.

This clonotype was observed once. Its antigen is unidentified. Sequence at one end of the junction differs from germline and may be a read error. They built TCR cDNA with 5'RACE template switching, a step that put in a universal primer site and UMIs. TCRdb independently ran MiXCR on the 5' RACE reads; one entry per CDR3 protein. The sample holds approximately 550,000 distinct CDR3 sequences, about 19% seen once. CDR3 length equals 15 residues. Germline V gene data show CDR1 as LGHDT and CDR2 as YNNKEL (reference sequence). The chain carries TRBV3-1 and TRBJ2-7, with 7 nucleotides matching TRBD1. The source is a man aged 25-45 years who received the YFV17D yellow fever vaccine. The sequencing used PBMCs, collected 15 days after the yellow fever booster vaccination. This CDR3 reads CASCHRTGLRGEQYF. CDR3 coding DNA: TGTGCCAGCTGCCATAGGACAGGCCTTCGGGGCGAGCAGTACTTC.